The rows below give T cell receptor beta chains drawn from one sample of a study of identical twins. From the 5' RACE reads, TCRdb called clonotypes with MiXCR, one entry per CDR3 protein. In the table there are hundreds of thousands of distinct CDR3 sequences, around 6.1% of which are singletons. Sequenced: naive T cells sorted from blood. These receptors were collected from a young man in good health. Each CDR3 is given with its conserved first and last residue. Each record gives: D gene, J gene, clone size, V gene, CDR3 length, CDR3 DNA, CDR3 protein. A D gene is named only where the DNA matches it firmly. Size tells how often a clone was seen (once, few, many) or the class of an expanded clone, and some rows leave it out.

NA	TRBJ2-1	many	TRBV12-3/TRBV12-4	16	TGTGCCAGCAGTCCCCGTGGGACCTCCCAGGCCAATGAGCAGTTCTTC	CASSPRGTSQANEQFF
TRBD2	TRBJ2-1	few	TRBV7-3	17	TGTGCCAGCAGCTTATTTCCGGGACTAGCGGGGGCCAATGAGCAGTTCTTC	CASSLFPGLAGANEQFF
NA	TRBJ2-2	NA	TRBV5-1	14	TGCGCCAGCAGCTTGGAGTCCGTCACCGGGGAGCTGTTTTTT	CASSLESVTGELFF
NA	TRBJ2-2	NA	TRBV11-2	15	TGTGCCAGCAGCTTAAAAGTGGTCCGATCCGGGGAGCTGTTTTTT	CASSLKVVRSGELFF
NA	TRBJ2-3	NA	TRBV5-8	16	TGTGCCAGCAGCCGGGGCGCAGGCCCTAGCACAGATACGCAGTATTTT	CASSRGAGPSTDTQYF
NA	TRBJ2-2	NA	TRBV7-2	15	TGTGCCAGCAGCTTTTCGACGGCTAACACCGGGGAGCTGTTTTTT	CASSFSTANTGELFF
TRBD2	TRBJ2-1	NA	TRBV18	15	TGTGCCAGCTCACCAGCTCGACTAGCCAGCGATGAGCAGTTCTTC	CASSPARLASDEQFF
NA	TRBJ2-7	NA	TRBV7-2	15	TGTGCCAGCAGCTTGGGACTGCTCAATCACTACGAGCAGTACTTC	CASSLGLLNHYEQYF
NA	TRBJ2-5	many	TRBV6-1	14	TGTGCCAGCAGTCGCTCCTGGGGTCAGGAGACCCAGTACTTC	CASSRSWGQETQYF
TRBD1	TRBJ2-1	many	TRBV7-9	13	TGTGCCAGCCGCCGGGACAGGGCGAATGAGCAGTTCTTC	CASRRDRANEQFF
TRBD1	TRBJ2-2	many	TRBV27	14	TGTGCCGTGGCCGGGACAGCGATTACCGGGGAGCTGTTTTTT	CAVAGTAITGELFF
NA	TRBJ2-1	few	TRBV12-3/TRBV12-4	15	TGTGCCAGCAGGGGCCTGGTGAGGGGGTACAATGAGCAGTTCTTC	CASRGLVRGYNEQFF
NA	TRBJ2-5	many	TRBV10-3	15	TGTGCCACCAAATTAGGGGACCGGGGCCAAGAGACCCAGTACTTC	CATKLGDRGQETQYF
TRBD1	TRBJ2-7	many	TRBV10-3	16	TGTGCCATCAGTGAGTCTGGGACAGGGGGCCGAAACGAGCAGTACTTC	CAISESGTGGRNEQYF
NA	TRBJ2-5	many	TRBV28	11	TGTGCCAGCAGTTTCGACGAGACCCAGTACTTC	CASSFDETQYF
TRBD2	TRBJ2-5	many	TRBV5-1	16	TGCGCCAGCAGAGGCAGGGGCGGGAGGGCCGAAGAGACCCAGTACTTC	CASRGRGGRAEETQYF
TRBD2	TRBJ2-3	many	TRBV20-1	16	TGCAGTGCTAGAGACCTAGCGGGGTCCTTCACAGATACGCAGTATTTT	CSARDLAGSFTDTQYF
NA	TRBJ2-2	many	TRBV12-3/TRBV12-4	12	TGTGCCAGCAGTCAGGGAGTCGGGGAGCTGTTTTTT	CASSQGVGELFF
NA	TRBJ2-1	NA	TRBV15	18	TGTGCCACCAGCGGAGGGCCGGAGAGCCCAACCCCCTACAATGAGCAGTTCTTC	CATSGGPESPTPYNEQFF
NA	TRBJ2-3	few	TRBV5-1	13	TGCGCCAGCAGCGAGTCACCCACAGATACGCAGTATTTT	CASSESPTDTQYF
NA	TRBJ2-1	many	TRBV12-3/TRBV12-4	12	TGTGCCAGCAGTCACCAGGGGAATGAGCAGTTCTTC	CASSHQGNEQFF
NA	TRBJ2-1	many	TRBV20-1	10	TGCAGTGCTAGCGGGACCCAGCAGTTCTTC	CSASGTQQFF
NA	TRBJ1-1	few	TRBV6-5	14	TGTGCCAGCAGTTACAGGACACATAACACTGAAGCTTTCTTT	CASSYRTHNTEAFF
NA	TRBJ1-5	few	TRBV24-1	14	TGTGCCACCAGTGATTTATACGTAAATCAGCCCCAGCATTTT	CATSDLYVNQPQHF
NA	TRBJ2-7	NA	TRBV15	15	TGTGCCACCAGCAGAGATCAGGGTGGGTACTACGAGCAGTACTTC	CATSRDQGGYYEQYF
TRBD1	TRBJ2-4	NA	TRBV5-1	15	TGCGCCAGCAGGTCCCCTGGGACAGGCAAAAACATTCAGTACTTC	CASRSPGTGKNIQYF
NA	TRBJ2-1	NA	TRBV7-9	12	TGTGCCAGCAGCTCGTGGGGGAATGAGCAGTTCTTC	CASSSWGNEQFF
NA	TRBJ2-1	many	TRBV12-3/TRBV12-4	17	TGTGCCAGCAGTTTAAACCCTCCGGAGAGCTCCTACAATGAGCAGTTCTTC	CASSLNPPESSYNEQFF
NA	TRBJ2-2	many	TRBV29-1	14	TGCAGCGTTGTAGGTTGGGGAGGCACCGGGGAGCTGTTTTTT	CSVVGWGGTGELFF
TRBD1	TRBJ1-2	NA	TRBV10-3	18	TGTGCCATCAGTGAGCGGGACAGGGCCGCTGGAGGTGGTCCTGGCTACACCTTC	CAISERDRAAGGGPGYTF
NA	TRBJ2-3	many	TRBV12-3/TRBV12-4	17	TGTGCCAGCAACCCCGGAGGGGGCCAGGGTTACACAGATACGCAGTATTTT	CASNPGGGQGYTDTQYF
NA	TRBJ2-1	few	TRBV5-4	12	TGTGCCAGCAGCGGGGTAGGAGATGAGCAGTTCTTC	CASSGVGDEQFF
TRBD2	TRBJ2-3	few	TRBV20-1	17	TGCAGTGCTTATCGGCCTAGCGGGGCCCCTGGCACAGATACGCAGTATTTT	CSAYRPSGAPGTDTQYF
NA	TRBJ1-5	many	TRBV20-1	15	TGCAGTGCTAGTTCGTCCAGGTATAGCAATCAGCCCCAGCATTTT	CSASSSRYSNQPQHF
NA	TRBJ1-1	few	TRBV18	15	TGTGCCAGCTCACCACTAAGCGTCCCAGACGCTGAAGCTTTCTTT	CASSPLSVPDAEAFF
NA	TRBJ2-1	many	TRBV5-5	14	TGTGCCAGCAGCTTGAATCAGGGACGGGATGAGCAGTTCTTC	CASSLNQGRDEQFF
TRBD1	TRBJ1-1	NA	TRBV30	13	TGTGCCTGGAGAGGAGACAGGGAAGGTTCGGCTTTCTTT	CAWRGDREGSAFF
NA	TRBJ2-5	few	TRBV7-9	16	TGTGCCAGCAGCATAAAATCGACAGGTCCCCAAGAGACCCAGTACTTC	CASSIKSTGPQETQYF
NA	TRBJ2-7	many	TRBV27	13	TGTGCCAGCAGTTTATCCGGGGACCTCGAGCAGTACTTC	CASSLSGDLEQYF
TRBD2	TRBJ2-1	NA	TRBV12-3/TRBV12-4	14	TGTGCCAGCAGCTCGACTAGCGGGATAAAGGAGCAGTTCTTC	CASSSTSGIKEQFF